What follows is one T cell receptor (beta chain) and its context. This clonotype was seen ten or more times. Which antigen it targets is not known. Base quality data are lacking; no much larger clone is found one base away. CDR3 length: 13 amino acids, cysteine to phenylalanine. This entry keeps only the CDR3 DNA: 39 bases, framed from base 1. Cut back by 3 bases and 4 bases, the V and J ends lie 9 bases apart. Patients chosen for sequencing had shown expansion of CD8+CD57+ cells by flow cytometry. Severe acquired aplastic anemia was diagnosed in all patients according to International Study of Aplastic Anemia and Agranulocytosis and Camitta criteria. Patients had received no therapy at the time of blood sampling. The study deep-sequenced TCR repertoires of sorted CD4+ and CD8+ blood T cells from severe aplastic anemia patients and healthy subjects. Patients were enrolled under clinicaltrials.gov protocols 00001620, 01623167, 00001397, 00071045, 00081523 and 00961064 in the USA. Ficoll-Paque density gradient centrifugation was used to isolate peripheral blood mononuclear cells. Before DNA extraction, CD4+ and CD8+ T cells were sorted with FACS or magnetic beads.

The data originate from a study of CD8+CD57+ T cells in acquired aplastic anemia (dated by TCRdb to the late 2010s). In the study overall: DNA extracted from sorted CD4+ and CD8+ cells had a mean of about 3.2 ug, with a range of about 0.18 to 27.4 ug. A CD8+CD57+ expansion meant a frequency higher than the mean frequency seen in healthy subjects. The full study reports these points: Between patients and healthy controls, no significant difference in CD8+ Simpson's diversity was found (P=0.060). About 29 CD8+ CDR3 sequences were found to be shared between patients and controls, but these sequences appeared to be highly expressed in patients and within the immunodominant clones of the patients.

Genomic DNA served as template for TCR beta VDJ combination and CDR3 sequence profiling. An Illumina HiSeq 2000 was used for TCR repertoire sequencing. For the original study's pipeline: TRBV/TRBJ rearrangement plots, CDR3 size and DJ length profiles, and Simpson's diversity index were used to assess repertoires. Whichever DNA sequence was most abundant in the deep sequencing data was defined as the immunodominant clone. CDR3 amino acid sequences were screened for sharing across subjects and compared with published repertoires and the VDJdb database. The public reads were reanalyzed by TCRdb: fastp trimming at Q25, MiXCR alignment, in-frame beta chains only. Records with the same CDR3 protein are collapsed into one entry carrying the most frequent genes and DNA. Clone size and V and J calls follow TCRdb, not the original study. In this sample the table shows 150,000 or so distinct CDR3 sequences, roughly half of which occur a single time. About 12% of the sample belongs to the ten largest clones.

The TCR was taken from a human donor with aplastic anemia. The chain was built from TRBV12-3 or TRBV12-4 and TRBJ1-1; perhaps TRBD1 is the D gene, with 5 bases matching. Specimen: sorted CD4+, CD8+, or CD8+CD57+ T cells (not recorded which) from PBMCs. The DNA reads as follows: TGTGCCAGCAGTTTCGGCAGGGTCACTGAAGCTTTCTTT. The encoded protein is CASSFGRVTEAFF.